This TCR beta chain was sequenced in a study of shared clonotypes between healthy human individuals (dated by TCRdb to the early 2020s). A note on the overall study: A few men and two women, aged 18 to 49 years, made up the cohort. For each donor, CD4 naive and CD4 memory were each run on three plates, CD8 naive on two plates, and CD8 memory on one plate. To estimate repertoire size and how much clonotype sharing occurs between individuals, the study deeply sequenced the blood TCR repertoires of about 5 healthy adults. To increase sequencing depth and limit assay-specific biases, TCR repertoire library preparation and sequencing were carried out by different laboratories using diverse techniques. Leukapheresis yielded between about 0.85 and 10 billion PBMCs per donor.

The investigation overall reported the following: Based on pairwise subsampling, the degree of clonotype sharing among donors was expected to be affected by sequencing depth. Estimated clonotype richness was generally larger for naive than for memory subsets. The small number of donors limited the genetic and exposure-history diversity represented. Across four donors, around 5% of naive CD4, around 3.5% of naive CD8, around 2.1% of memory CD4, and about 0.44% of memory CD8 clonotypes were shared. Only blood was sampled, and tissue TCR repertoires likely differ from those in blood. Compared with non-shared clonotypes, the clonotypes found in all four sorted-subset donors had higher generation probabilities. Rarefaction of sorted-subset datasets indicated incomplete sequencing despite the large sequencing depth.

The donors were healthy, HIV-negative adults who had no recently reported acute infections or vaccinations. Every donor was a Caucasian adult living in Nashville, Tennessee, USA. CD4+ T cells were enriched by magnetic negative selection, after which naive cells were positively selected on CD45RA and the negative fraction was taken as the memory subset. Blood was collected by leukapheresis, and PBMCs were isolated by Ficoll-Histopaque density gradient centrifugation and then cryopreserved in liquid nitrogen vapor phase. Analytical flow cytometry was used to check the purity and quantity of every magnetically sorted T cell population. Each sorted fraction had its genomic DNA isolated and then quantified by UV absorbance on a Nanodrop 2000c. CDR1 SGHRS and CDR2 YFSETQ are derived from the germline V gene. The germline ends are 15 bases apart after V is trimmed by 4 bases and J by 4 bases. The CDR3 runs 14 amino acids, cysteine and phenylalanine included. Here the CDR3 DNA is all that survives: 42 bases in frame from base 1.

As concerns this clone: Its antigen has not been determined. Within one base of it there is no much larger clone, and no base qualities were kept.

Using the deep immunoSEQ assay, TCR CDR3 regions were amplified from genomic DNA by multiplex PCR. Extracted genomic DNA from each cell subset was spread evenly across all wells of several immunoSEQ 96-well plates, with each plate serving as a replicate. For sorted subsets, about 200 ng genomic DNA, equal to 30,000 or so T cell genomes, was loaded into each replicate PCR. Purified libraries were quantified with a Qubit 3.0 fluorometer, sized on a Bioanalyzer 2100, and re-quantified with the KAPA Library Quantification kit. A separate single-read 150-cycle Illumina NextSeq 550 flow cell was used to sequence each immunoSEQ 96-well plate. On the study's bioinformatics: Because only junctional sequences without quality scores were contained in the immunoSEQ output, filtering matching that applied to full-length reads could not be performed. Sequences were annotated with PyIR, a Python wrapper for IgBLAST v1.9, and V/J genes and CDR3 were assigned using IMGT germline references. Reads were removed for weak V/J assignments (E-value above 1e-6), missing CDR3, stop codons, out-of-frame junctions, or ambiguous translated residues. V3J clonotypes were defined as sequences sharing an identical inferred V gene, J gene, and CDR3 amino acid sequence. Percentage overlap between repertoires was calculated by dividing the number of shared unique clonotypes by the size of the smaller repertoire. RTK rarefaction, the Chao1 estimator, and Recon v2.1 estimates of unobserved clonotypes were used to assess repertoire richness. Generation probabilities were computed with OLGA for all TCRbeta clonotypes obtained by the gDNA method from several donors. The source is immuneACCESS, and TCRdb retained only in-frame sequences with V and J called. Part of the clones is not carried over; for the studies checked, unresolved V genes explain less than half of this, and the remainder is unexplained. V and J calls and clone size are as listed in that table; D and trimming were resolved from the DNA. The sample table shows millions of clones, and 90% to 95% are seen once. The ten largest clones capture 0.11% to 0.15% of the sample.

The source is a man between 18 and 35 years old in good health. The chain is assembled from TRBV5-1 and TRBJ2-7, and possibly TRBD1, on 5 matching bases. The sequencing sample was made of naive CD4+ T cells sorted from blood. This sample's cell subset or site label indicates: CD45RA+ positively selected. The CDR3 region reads CASSQGNGVYEQYF. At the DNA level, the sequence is TGCGCCAGCAGCCAGGGTAATGGAGTTTACGAGCAGTACTTC.